Sequencing of this TCR beta chain was carried out in a study of beta chain features in type 1 diabetes. Study observations and caveats: In every one of the four CD4+ subsets, TCRB CDR3s were moderately but significantly shorter in Type 1 diabetes patients.

Points on this clone: Its antigen is currently unknown.

This CDR3 spans 15 amino acids. V gave up 5 bases and J gave up 1 base; unmatched junction bases: 3. Germline V gene data show CDR1 as SGHAT and CDR2 as FQNNGV. Expressed TCRB transcripts were sequenced because the isolated RNA had all been reverse transcribed beforehand. The protocol was immunoSEQ multiplex PCR, while the TCRdb copy is restricted to in-frame clones and leaves out a portion. The sample records a few hundred thousand clones, roughly 20% being singletons. The sequenced sample was naive CD4+ T cells from blood. This sequence was found in a woman between 40 and 50 years old with type 1 diabetes. The V and J genes are TRBV11-2 and TRBJ2-2, with 8 bases identical to TRBD1. The CDR3 is CASSLGTGNTGELFF. DNA of the CDR3: TGTGCCAGCAGCCTCGGGACAGGGAACACCGGGGAGCTGTTTTTT.